One and the same sample provided the 4 T cell receptor beta chains below, sequenced in a study of blood T cell repertoires in COVID-19. This table comes from immunoSEQ multiplex PCR, and its TCRdb copy is limited to in-frame clones, with some not included. Counted here are under 200,000 clones, approximately 82% occurring once; the ten biggest clones make up nearly 4.5%. Sequencing was done on a sample of PBMCs or T cells enriched from blood (not recorded which). These receptors were taken from a woman in her forties or fifties who had recovered from COVID-19.

CDR3 sequence reads: CASSQLTSGNNEQFF. The CDR3 nucleotides are TGTGCCAGCAGCCAACTGACTAGCGGGAACAATGAGCAGTTCTTC. The J gene is TRBJ2-1, the V gene TRBV14; 11 nucleotides agree with TRBD2. The CDR3 extends over 15 amino acids. CDR1 is SGHDN and CDR2 is FVKESK in the germline V gene. With 2 bases clipped from V and 5 bases from J, the junction kept 2 bases outside the gene matches.

J is TRBJ1-2 and V is TRBV5-1, with TRBD1 identical over 12 bases. After removal of 3 bases from V and 8 bases from J, the junction contained 5 bases not matched to a gene. The CDR3 has 14 amino acids. Germline V gene sequence: CDR1 SGHRS, CDR2 YFSETQ. The CDR3 nucleotides are TGCGCCAGCAGCTGGGACAGGGGGCAGGGAGGCTACACCTTC. Encoded protein: CASSWDRGQGGYTF.

This chain uses TRBV6-4 with TRBJ2-3; D is unresolved. Germline-derived CDR1 and CDR2 are MRHNA and SNTAGT. V was shortened by 5 bases and J by 0 bases, with 6 bases between the two germline ends. CDR3 length equals 13 residues. CDR3 sequence (DNA): TGTGCCAGCAGTACCGGGAGCACAGATACGCAGTATTTT. Residues: CASSTGSTDTQYF.

J is TRBJ1-1 and V is TRBV27, with D perhaps matching TRBD1 (6 bases). Germline V gene sequence: CDR1 MNHEY, CDR2 SMNVEV (reference sequence). V was trimmed by 3 bases and J by 11 bases, leaving 25 bases between them. The CDR3 spans 16 residues. The CDR3 nucleotides are TGTGCCAGCAGTTTGTCCTGGGGTCGGCGGGGGGGCGTGGCTTTCTTT. The encoded protein is CASSLSWGRRGGVAFF.